This T cell receptor beta chain was profiled in a study of cytomegalovirus exposure and HLA in healthy donors. Study-wide points: With later analysis, a missense DCLRE1C variant became linked to TCR beta V- and J-gene trimming. Later examination showed HLA-associated TCR beta chains had greater clonal expansion than equally common others.

Everyone who donated was a healthy bone marrow donor. PCR used 60 Vbeta primers and 13 Jbeta primers. Per the study methods: Later, tens of millions of unique TCR beta chains were counted in an analysis, and approximately 9.9 million of them were shared. Profiling relied on immunoSEQ multiplex PCR, and the TCRdb table lists in-frame clones only, not all of them. V, J and clone size derive from that table, while D and trimming were established from the DNA sequence. The sample lists about 180,000 clones; 77% were seen once. The germline gives CDR1 SGHVS, CDR2 FNYEAQ. The CDR3 totals 14 residues. Deletions cut 5 bases from V and 4 bases from J, with 14 bases between. On this clone: Its antigen is currently unknown.

Material: PBMCs. The chain links TRBV7-6 to TRBJ1-1; possible D gene TRBD1, 6 bases. The clonotype was recovered from a man aged 18 to 29 in good health and CMV-seronegative. The CDR3 coding sequence is TGTGCCAGCAGCCCACAGGGAGTTATCACTGAAGCTTTCTTT. Translation: CASSPQGVITEAFF. Full variable domain (rest looked up from reference TRBV7-6 and TRBJ1-1): GAGVSQSPRYKVTKRGQDVALRCDPISGHVSLYWYRQALGQGPEFLTYFNYEAQQDKSGLPNDRFSAERPEGSISTLTIQRTEQRDSAMYRCASSPQGVITEAFFGQGTRLTVV.